This T cell receptor beta chain emerged from a study of cytomegalovirus exposure and HLA in healthy donors. Study results and caveats: As immune exposure information, only CMV serostatus was available. Most TCR sequences proved rare, with some public TCRs found in many donors.

13 Jbeta primers and 60 Vbeta primers were used for the PCR. Data came from immunoSEQ multiplex PCR; TCRdb stores just in-frame clones and leaves some out. The sample includes about 170,000 clones, 85% of them seen just once. The J segment lost 5 bases and the V segment lost 4 bases, leaving 3 bases of the junction unmatched. Per the germline V gene, CDR1 is GTSNPN and CDR2 is SVGIG (reference sequence). CDR3 length: 12 amino acids. Note on this clone: Antigen unknown.

The receptor was isolated from a boy between 2 and 10 years old in good health and CMV-seronegative. This chain links TRBV30 with TRBJ2-5; TRBD1 aligns across 8 bases. Source material: PBMCs. DNA of the CDR3: TGTGCCTGGACAGGGGGCGCGGAGACCCAGTACTTC. Residues: CAWTGGAETQYF.